The rows below give T cell receptor beta chains drawn from one sample of a study of blood T cell repertoires in COVID-19. Assay: immunoSEQ multiplex PCR; the TCRdb copy retains only in-frame clones and omits some. The profile covers over 100,000 clones, with roughly four fifths appearing a single time and 4.8% taken by the ten largest. Material for sequencing was peripheral blood. These receptors were taken from a man between 60 and 75 years old with acute or convalescent COVID-19. The CDR3 runs from the conserved cysteine through the conserved F or W. The order of the fields is D gene, J gene, clone size, V gene, CDR3 protein, CDR3 DNA. The D gene is left open where the match is weak. Only some rows state a clone size, as once, few, many or a class for expanded clones.

>TRBD1|TRBJ1-2|NA|TRBV7-9
CASSLPDRGWAGYTF
TGTGCCAGCAGCTTACCGGACAGGGGGTGGGCTGGCTACACCTTC
>NA|TRBJ2-1|NA|TRBV24-1
CATSETGAYNEQFF
TGTGCCACCAGTGAGACAGGTGCCTACAATGAGCAGTTCTTC
>TRBD1|TRBJ1-5|NA|TRBV6-4
CASSDSNRGSFEPQHF
TGTGCCAGCAGTGACTCCAACAGGGGTTCTTTTGAGCCCCAGCATTTT
>NA|TRBJ2-1|NA|TRBV9
CASSVAPSSYNEQFF
TGTGCCAGCAGCGTAGCTCCTAGCTCCTACAATGAGCAGTTCTTC
>TRBD1|TRBJ2-5|NA|TRBV27
CASQKGRTGGIWETQYF
TGTGCCAGCCAAAAGGGGCGGACAGGGGGAATTTGGGAGACCCAGTACTTC
>NA|TRBJ1-1|NA|TRBV5-1
CASSLAATPLNTEAFF
TGCGCCAGCAGCTTGGCCGCCACACCGCTGAACACTGAAGCTTTCTTT
>TRBD2|TRBJ2-1|few|TRBV28
CASSLLTGGNHNEQFF
TGTGCCAGCAGTTTATTAACGGGAGGGAACCACAATGAGCAGTTCTTC
>TRBD2|TRBJ2-7|NA|TRBV4-1
CASSQDTSGRTYEQYF
TGCGCCAGCAGCCAAGATACTAGCGGTAGAACCTACGAGCAGTACTTC
>NA|TRBJ2-1|NA|TRBV5-4
CASSLRQYNEQFF
TGTGCCAGCAGCTTGCGACAGTACAATGAGCAGTTCTTC
>NA|TRBJ2-1|NA|TRBV30
CAWSVGRDNEQFF
TGTGCCTGGAGTGTCGGTAGAGACAATGAGCAGTTCTTC
>NA|TRBJ1-1|NA|TRBV12-3/TRBV12-4
CASSLALAGEAFF
TGTGCCAGCAGTTTAGCGCTGGCAGGTGAAGCTTTCTTT
>TRBD1|TRBJ1-3|once|TRBV18
CASSPSGGAGNTIYF
TGTGCCAGCTCACCCTCAGGGGGCGCGGGAAACACCATATATTTT
>NA|TRBJ2-7|few|TRBV3-1/TRBV3-2
CASSQILNSYEQYF
TGTGCCAGCAGCCAGATACTTAACTCCTACGAGCAGTACTTC
>TRBD2|TRBJ2-1|NA|TRBV7-9
CASSLRLAEYNEQFF
TGTGCCAGCAGCCTGCGACTAGCGGAATACAATGAGCAGTTCTTC
>NA|TRBJ2-1|NA|TRBV4-1
CASSQDVRVGNEQFF
TGCGCCAGCAGCCAAGATGTACGGGTCGGCAATGAGCAGTTCTTC
>NA|TRBJ2-6|NA|TRBV27
CASSLSSGANVLTF
TGTGCCAGCAGTCTTAGCTCTGGGGCCAACGTCCTGACTTTC
>TRBD2|TRBJ2-7|NA|TRBV5-3
CARSSGRGSGNPTYEQYF
TGTGCCAGAAGCTCGGGACGGGGGAGCGGGAACCCGACCTACGAGCAGTACTTC
>TRBD1|TRBJ1-1|once|TRBV7-2
CASNRGGQGARKSEAFF
TGTGCCAGCAATCGGGGGGGACAGGGGGCGCGAAAGAGTGAAGCTTTCTTT
>NA|TRBJ1-1|NA|TRBV28
CASSLRDRQAFF
TGTGCCAGCAGTTTACGCGACAGACAAGCTTTCTTT
>NA|TRBJ2-1|NA|TRBV27
CASSFTGSSYNEQFF
TGTGCCAGCAGTTTTACGGGGAGCTCCTACAATGAGCAGTTCTTC
>NA|TRBJ1-3|NA|TRBV6-5
CASRDPGSSGNTIYF
TGTGCCAGCAGAGACCCTGGGAGCTCTGGAAACACCATATATTTT
>TRBD1|TRBJ1-4|NA|TRBV5-1
CASSLVTGQPNEKLFF
TGCGCCAGCAGCTTAGTCACGGGACAGCCAAATGAAAAACTGTTTTTT
>TRBD2|TRBJ2-1|NA|TRBV19
CASSLGLAFYNEQFF
TGTGCCAGTAGTTTGGGACTAGCGTTTTACAATGAGCAGTTCTTC
>TRBD2|TRBJ2-7|NA|TRBV7-2
CASSFAGGSYEQYF
TGTGCCAGCAGCTTTGCGGGAGGGAGCTACGAGCAGTACTTC
>NA|TRBJ1-2|NA|TRBV28
CASSPGRNYGYTF
TGTGCCAGCAGCCCCGGGAGAAACTATGGCTACACCTTC
>NA|TRBJ2-7|NA|TRBV7-9
CASSFNDLYEQYF
TGTGCCAGCAGCTTTAACGACTTATACGAGCAGTACTTC
>NA|TRBJ1-2|few|TRBV5-1
CASRLAPGERYGYTF
TGCGCCAGCAGACTGGCCCCAGGGGAAAGGTATGGCTACACCTTC
>NA|TRBJ1-5|NA|TRBV30
CAWKSGQQFYSNQPQHF
TGTGCCTGGAAGTCCGGACAGCAATTTTATAGCAATCAGCCCCAGCATTTT